The clone carrying this T cell receptor beta chain has at least ten counts. Its antigen is still unknown. The sample is drawn from a study of regulatory T cells in long-lasting Graves disease. Overall study findings and caveats: TCR diversity was lower in persistent than newly diagnosed Graves' disease.

Time point specified: persistent/refractory GD, antithyroid drugs over 5 years with positive TRAb. The TCR library was made from RNA extracted from PBMCs. Combining iRepertoire HTBI primers with Arm-PCR of CDR3 regions, the authors built TCR beta libraries. TCRdb ran MiXCR on the multiplex PCR reads and lists one entry per CDR3 protein. The top ten hold just under 30% of the sample, which has 300,000 or so distinct CDR3 sequences, around a fifth seen once. Sequenced material: peripheral blood mononuclear cells (PBMCs), taken when the disease was refractory, from a patient treated with antithyroid drugs. The origin of this receptor is a female donor with Graves disease.

CDR3 DNA sequence: TGTGCCAGCAGTCTCGTGGCCCTTATGAACACTGAAGCTTTCTTT. It encodes CASSLVALMNTEAFF. The V call is TRBV28, the J call TRBJ1-1; no reliable D call. The V end was cut by 5 bases, the J end by 0 bases, with 13 bases between. CDR3 size: 15 residues. Germline CDR1 is MDHEN and CDR2 is SYDVKM.